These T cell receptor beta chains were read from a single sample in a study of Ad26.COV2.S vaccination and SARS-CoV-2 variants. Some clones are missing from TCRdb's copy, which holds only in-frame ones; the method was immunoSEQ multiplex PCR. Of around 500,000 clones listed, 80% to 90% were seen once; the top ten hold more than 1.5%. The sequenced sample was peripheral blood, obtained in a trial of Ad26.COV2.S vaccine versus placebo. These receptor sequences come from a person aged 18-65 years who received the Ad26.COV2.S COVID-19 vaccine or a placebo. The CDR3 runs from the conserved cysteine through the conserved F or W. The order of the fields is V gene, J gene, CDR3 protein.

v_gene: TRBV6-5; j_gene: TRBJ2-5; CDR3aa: CASSPKLAGQETQYF
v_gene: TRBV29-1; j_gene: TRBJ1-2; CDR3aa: CSVDMQGNPYGYTF
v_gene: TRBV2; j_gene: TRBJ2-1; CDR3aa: CASSDLAGGYNEQFF
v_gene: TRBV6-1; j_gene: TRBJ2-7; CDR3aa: CASFEGIAFSSYEQYF
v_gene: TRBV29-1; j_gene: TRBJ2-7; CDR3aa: CSAGQETYEQYF
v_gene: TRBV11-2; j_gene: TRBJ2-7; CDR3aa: CASSLGQGTEQYF
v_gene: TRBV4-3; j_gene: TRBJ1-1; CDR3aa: CASSQDVSPGPEAFF
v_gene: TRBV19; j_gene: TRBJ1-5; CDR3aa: CASSGQGPYSNQPQHF
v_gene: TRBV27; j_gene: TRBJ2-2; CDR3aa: CASSPDRRGGTGELFF
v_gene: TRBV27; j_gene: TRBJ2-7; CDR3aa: CASSPIAGEDYEQYF
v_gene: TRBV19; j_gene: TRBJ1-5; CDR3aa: CASSIRQQPQHF